This T cell receptor beta chain was captured in a study of CD8 T cells in ankylosing spondylitis. This clonotype was seen only a few times. Making the TCR beta libraries involved quantitative 5'-RACE with molecular barcodes. A single record per CDR3 protein comes from TCRdb applying MiXCR to the 5' RACE reads. The sample includes around 280,000 distinct CDR3 sequences, about 19% of them seen just once. Germline CDR1 and CDR2: KGHDR and SFDVKD. The junction had 11 bases not matched to a gene; V was cut back by 3 bases and J by 5 bases. The CDR3 is 17 residues long. The chain joins TRBV24-1 to TRBJ2-5; 10 bases match TRBD1. The receptor was derived from a male donor with ankylosing spondylitis or in good health (not recorded which). Sequences were obtained from blood, either unsorted or a sorted T cell fraction (not recorded which). CDR3 sequence (DNA): TGTGCCACCAGTGATCGGGGACAGGGGATGAGGGGGGAGACCCAGTACTTC. Translated: CATSDRGQGMRGETQYF.